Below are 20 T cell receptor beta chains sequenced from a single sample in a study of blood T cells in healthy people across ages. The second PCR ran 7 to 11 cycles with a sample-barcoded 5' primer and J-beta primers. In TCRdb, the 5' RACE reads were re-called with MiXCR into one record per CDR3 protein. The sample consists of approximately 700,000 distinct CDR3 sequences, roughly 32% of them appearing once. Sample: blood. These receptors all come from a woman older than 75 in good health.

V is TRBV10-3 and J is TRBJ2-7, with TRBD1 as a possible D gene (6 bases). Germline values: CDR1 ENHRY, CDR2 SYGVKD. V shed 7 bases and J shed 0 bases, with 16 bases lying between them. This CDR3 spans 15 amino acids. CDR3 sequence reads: CAIKNDRSHSYEQYF. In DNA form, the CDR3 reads TGTGCCATCAAAAATGACAGGTCCCACTCCTACGAGCAGTACTTC.

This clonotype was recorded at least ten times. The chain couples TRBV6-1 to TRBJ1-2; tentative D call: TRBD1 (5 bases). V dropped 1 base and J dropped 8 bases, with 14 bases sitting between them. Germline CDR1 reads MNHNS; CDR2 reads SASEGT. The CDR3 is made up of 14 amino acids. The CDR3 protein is CASSEGTTALGYTF. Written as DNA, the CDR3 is TGTGCCAGCAGTGAAGGGACAACTGCTCTGGGCTACACCTTC.

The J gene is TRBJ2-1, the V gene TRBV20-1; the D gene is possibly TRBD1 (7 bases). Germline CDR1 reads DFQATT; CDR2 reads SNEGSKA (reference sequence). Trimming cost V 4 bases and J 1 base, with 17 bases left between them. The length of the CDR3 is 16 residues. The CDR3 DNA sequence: TGCAGTGCTAAAGAATTCGCAGGGGGGTCCTACAATGAGCAGTTCTTC. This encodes CSAKEFAGGSYNEQFF.

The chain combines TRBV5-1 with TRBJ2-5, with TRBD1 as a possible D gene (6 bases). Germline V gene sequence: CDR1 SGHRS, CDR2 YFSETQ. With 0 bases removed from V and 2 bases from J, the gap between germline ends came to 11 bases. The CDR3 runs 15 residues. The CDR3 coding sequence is TGCGCCAGCAGCTTGGCAGGGGACCTACAAGAGACCCAGTACTTC. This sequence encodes CASSLAGDLQETQYF.

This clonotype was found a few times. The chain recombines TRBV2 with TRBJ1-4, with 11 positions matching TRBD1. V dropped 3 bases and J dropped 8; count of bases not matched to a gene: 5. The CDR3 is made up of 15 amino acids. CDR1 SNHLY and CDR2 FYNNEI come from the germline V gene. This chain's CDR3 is CASSEDRGRREKLFF. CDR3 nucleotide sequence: TGTGCCAGCAGTGAGGACAGGGGGCGGCGGGAAAAACTGTTTTTT.

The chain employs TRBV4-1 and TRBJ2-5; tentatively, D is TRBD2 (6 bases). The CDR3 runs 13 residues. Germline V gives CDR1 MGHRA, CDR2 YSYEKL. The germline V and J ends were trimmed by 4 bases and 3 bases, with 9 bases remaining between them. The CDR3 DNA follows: TGCGCCAGCAGCCCGAGGACTAAAGAGACCCAGTACTTC. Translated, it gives CASSPRTKETQYF.

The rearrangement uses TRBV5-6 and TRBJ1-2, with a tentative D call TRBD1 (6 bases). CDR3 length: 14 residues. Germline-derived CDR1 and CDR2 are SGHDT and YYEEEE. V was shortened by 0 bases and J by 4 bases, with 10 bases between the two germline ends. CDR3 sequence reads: CASSLAGVFYGYTF. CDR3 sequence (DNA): TGTGCCAGCAGCTTGGCAGGGGTCTTCTATGGCTACACCTTC.

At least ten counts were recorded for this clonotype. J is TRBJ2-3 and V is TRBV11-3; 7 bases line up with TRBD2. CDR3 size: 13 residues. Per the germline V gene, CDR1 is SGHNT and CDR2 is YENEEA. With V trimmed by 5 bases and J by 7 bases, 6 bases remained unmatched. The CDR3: CASSPLSGYTQYF. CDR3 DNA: TGTGCCAGCAGCCCTCTTAGCGGGTATACGCAGTATTTT.

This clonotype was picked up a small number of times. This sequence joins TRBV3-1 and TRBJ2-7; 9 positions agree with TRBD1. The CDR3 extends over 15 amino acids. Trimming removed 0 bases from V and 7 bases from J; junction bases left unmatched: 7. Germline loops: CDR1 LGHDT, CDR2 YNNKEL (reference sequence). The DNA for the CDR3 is TGTGCCAGCAGCCAAGAACCGGACAGGGGTGGTGAGCAGTACTTC. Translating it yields CASSQEPDRGGEQYF.

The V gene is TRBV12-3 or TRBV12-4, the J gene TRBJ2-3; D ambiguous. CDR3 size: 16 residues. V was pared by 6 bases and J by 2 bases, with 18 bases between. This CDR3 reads CASSTRYGPLTDTQYF. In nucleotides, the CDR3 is TGTGCCAGCAGCACCAGATACGGGCCCCTCACAGATACGCAGTATTTT.

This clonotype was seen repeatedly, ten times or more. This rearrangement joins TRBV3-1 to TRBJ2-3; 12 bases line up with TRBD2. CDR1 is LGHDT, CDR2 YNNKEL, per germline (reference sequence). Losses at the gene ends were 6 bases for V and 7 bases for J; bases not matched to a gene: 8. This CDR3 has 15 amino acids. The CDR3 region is CASRASGGAGNTQYF. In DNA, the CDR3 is TGTGCCAGCAGGGCTAGCGGGGGGGCCGGAAATACGCAGTATTTT.

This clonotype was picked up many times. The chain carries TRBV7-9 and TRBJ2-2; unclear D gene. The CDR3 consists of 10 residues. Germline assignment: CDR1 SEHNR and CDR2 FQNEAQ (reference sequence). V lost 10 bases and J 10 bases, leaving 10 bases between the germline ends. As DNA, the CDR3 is TGTGCCACCTCTGGAGAGGAGCTGTTTTTT. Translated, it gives CATSGEELFF.

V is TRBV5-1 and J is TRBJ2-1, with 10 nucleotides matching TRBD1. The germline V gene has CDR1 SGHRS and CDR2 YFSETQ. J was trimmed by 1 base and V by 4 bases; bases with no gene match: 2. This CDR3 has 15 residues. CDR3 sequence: CASSQGQGSYNEQFF. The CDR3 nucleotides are TGCGCCAGCAGCCAGGGACAGGGGTCCTACAATGAGCAGTTCTTC.

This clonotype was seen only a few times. This CDR3 is CASSLGGGGRYGELFF. The CDR3 nucleotides are TGTGCCAGCAGTTTAGGAGGGGGGGGCCGCTACGGGGAGCTGTTTTTT. The chain uses TRBV27 and TRBJ2-2; perhaps TRBD2 as D (7 bases). The CDR3 is 16 residues long. From germline, CDR1 is MNHEY and CDR2 SMNVEV (reference sequence). With 2 bases removed from V and 7 bases from J, the gap between germline ends came to 17 bases.

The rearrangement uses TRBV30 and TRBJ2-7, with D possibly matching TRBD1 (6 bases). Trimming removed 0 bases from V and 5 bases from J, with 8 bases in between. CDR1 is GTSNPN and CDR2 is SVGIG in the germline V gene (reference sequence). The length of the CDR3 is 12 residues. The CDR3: CAWSVDSNEQYF. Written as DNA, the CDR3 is TGTGCCTGGAGTGTGGACAGCAACGAGCAGTACTTC.

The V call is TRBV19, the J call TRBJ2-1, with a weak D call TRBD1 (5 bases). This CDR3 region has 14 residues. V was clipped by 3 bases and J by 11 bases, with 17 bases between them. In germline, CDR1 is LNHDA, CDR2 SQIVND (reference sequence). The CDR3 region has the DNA TGTGCCAGTAGTATGACGGGCGCGAAGGGGCAGCAGTTCTTC. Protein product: CASSMTGAKGQQFF.

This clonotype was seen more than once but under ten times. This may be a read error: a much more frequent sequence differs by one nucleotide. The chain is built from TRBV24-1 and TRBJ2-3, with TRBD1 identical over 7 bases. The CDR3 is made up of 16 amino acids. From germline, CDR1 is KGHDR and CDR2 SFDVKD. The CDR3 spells CAASGPGQLAVYTQYF. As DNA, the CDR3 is TGTGCCGCCAGTGGTCCGGGACAGTTGGCTGTATATACGCAGTATTTT.

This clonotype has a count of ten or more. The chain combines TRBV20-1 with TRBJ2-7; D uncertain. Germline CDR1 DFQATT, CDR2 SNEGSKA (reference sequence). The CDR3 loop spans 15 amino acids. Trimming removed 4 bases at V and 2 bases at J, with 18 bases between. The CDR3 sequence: CSATPPFGRPYEQYF. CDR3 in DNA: TGCAGTGCTACCCCCCCGTTTGGTCGGCCCTACGAGCAGTACTTC.

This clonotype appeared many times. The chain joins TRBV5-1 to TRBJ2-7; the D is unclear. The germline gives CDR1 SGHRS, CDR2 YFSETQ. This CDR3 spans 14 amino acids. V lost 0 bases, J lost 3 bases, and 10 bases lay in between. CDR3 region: CASSLEPARYEQYF. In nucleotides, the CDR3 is TGCGCCAGCAGCTTGGAGCCGGCTCGCTACGAGCAGTACTTC.

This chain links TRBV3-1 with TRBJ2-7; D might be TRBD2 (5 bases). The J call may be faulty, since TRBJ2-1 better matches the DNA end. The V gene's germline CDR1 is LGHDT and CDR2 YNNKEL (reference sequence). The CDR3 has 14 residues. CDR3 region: CASSQKAGTNEQFF. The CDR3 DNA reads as TGTGCCAGCAGCCAGAAGGCGGGCACAAATGAGCAGTTCTTC.